One and the same sample provided the 23 T cell receptor beta chains below, sequenced in a study of somatic mutations in cytotoxic T cells in rheumatoid arthritis. The repertoire was sequenced with immunoSEQ multiplex PCR; TCRdb's copy has only in-frame clones and lacks some. The data show 15,000 to 20,000 clones, approximately 69% seen once. The specimen was CD8+ T cells sorted from blood. Receptors originate from a man aged 55 to 70 in good health.

The chain uses TRBV6-6 and TRBJ2-2, with 7 bases lining up with TRBD1. The CDR3 loop spans 14 amino acids. The ends lost 5 bases at V and 8 bases at J; junction bases unmatched: 8. Germline loops: CDR1 MNHNY, CDR2 SVGAGI (reference sequence). CDR3 protein: CASSHDRASGELFF. In nucleotides, the CDR3 is TGTGCCAGCAGTCACGACAGGGCCTCGGGGGAGCTGTTTTTT.

The chain is built from TRBV30 and TRBJ2-3, with D unresolved. Germline values: CDR1 GTSNPN, CDR2 SVGIG (reference sequence). This CDR3 region has 16 residues. Trimming shortened V by 1 base and J by 2 bases, and 16 bases separated the two germline ends. CDR3 sequence: CAWSDLYSRHTDTQYF. CDR3 nucleotides: TGTGCCTGGAGTGACCTATACTCGCGGCACACAGATACGCAGTATTTT.

The chain carries TRBV14 and TRBJ2-7; D possibly corresponds to TRBD1 (5 bases). The V end lost 0 bases, the J end lost 3 bases, and 12 bases lay between the germline ends. This CDR3 contains 15 residues. Germline loops: CDR1 SGHDN, CDR2 FVKESK. CDR3: CASSQEDSPHYEQYF. In DNA, the CDR3 is TGTGCCAGCAGCCAAGAAGACAGCCCCCACTACGAGCAGTACTTC.

The rearrangement links TRBV6-5 to TRBJ2-3; D perhaps matches TRBD2 (5 bases). This CDR3 has 13 residues. V was shortened by 8 bases and J by 5 bases, with 14 bases between the two germline ends. Germline V gene data show CDR1 as MNHEY and CDR2 as SVGAGI. CDR3 sequence reads: CASREGYGDTQYF. The CDR3 DNA reads as TGTGCCAGCCGAGAGGGCTACGGAGATACGCAGTATTTT.

The gene calls are TRBV7-9 and TRBJ2-7; D not certain. Germline CDR1 and CDR2: SEHNR and FQNEAQ (reference sequence). The V end lost 4 bases, the J end lost 2 bases, and 3 bases lay between the germline ends. The CDR3 covers 11 residues. The CDR3 reads CASSSTYEQYF. CDR3 bases: TGTGCCAGCAGCTCCACCTACGAGCAGTACTTC.

This rearrangement joins TRBV19 to TRBJ1-2, with a weak D call TRBD1 (6 bases). Germline V CDR1 and CDR2: LNHDA, SQIVND (reference sequence). V was shortened by 3 bases and J by 0 bases, with 11 bases between the two germline ends. The CDR3 has 15 residues. CDR3 nucleotide sequence: TGTGCCAGTAGTATCGGGCAGGGGACTAACTATGGCTACACCTTC. It yields the protein CASSIGQGTNYGYTF.

The V call is TRBV6-5, the J call TRBJ1-5, with unresolved D. This CDR3 region has 13 residues. V was pared by 4 bases and J by 3 bases, with 7 bases between. Per germline, CDR1 MNHEY and CDR2 SVGAGI. DNA for the CDR3: TGTGCCAGCAGTTTCGGAGTCAATCAGCCCCAGCATTTT. It yields the protein CASSFGVNQPQHF.

This chain uses TRBV27 with TRBJ1-1, with TRBD1 matching 9 bases. V dropped 7 bases and J dropped 4; count of bases not matched to a gene: 13. The CDR3 loop spans 16 amino acids. The germline gives CDR1 MNHEY, CDR2 SMNVEV (reference sequence). CDR3 DNA sequence: TGTGCCAGCAAGTCGTCCCGACAGGGGGGGGGCACTGAAGCTTTCTTT. It codes for CASKSSRQGGGTEAFF.

The V gene is TRBV15, the J gene TRBJ2-1; D might be TRBD2 (6 bases). V was cut by 4 bases and J by 4 bases, with 11 bases left in between. The CDR3 has 14 amino acids. The germline V gene has CDR1 LNHNV and CDR2 YYDKDF (reference sequence). The chain's CDR3 is CATSITRGYNEQFF. DNA for the CDR3: TGTGCCACCAGCATAACGCGGGGATACAATGAGCAGTTCTTC.

The chain is built from TRBV19 and TRBJ2-1, with D perhaps matching TRBD2 (5 bases). The V gene lost 5 bases and the J gene lost 7 bases, with 15 bases spanning the gap. Germline V gene sequence: CDR1 LNHDA, CDR2 SQIVND (reference sequence). The CDR3 loop spans 14 amino acids. In DNA form, the CDR3 reads TGTGCCAGTAGTTGGCGGGTGTCTCAGAATGAGCAGTTCTTC. As protein: CASSWRVSQNEQFF.

This clone was counted once. V and J are TRBV6-1 and TRBJ2-5; 8 nucleotides match TRBD2. The J call may be wrong; the DNA end is better matched by TRBJ2-7. Germline V lookup: CDR1 MNHNS, CDR2 SASEGT. The CDR3 consists of 15 residues. In DNA, the CDR3 is TGTGCCAGCAGTGAAGTCCCTAGCGGGTACTACGAGCAGTACTTC. Its translation is CASSEVPSGYYEQYF.

V and J are TRBV10-3 and TRBJ1-5; no reliable D call. The ends were cut back, 0 bases at V and 1 base at J, with 7 bases in the middle. Germline CDR1 is ENHRY and CDR2 is SYGVKD. The CDR3 length is 15 residues. This CDR3 is CAISESTTSNQPQHF. CDR3 in DNA: TGTGCCATCAGTGAGTCGACTACGAGCAATCAGCCCCAGCATTTT.

This clone was counted a single time. The chain carries TRBV4-3 and TRBJ2-7, with TRBD1 identical over 7 bases. From germline, CDR1 is LGHNA and CDR2 YSLEER. The CDR3 is 14 amino acids. V gave up 4 bases and J gave up 2 bases; unmatched junction bases: 5. The CDR3 here is CASSRGQPTYEQYF. The CDR3 region has the DNA TGCGCCAGCAGCCGGGGACAGCCGACCTACGAGCAGTACTTC.

The V and J genes are TRBV19 and TRBJ2-1, with D maybe TRBD2 (6 bases). The V end lost 4 bases, the J end lost 9 bases, and 13 bases lay between the germline ends. The length of the CDR3 is 13 residues. The germline gives CDR1 LNHDA, CDR2 SQIVND (reference sequence). CDR3 nucleotides: TGTGCCAGTAGTACCGCCCTAGCGTCTGAGCAGTTCTTC. Its protein product is CASSTALASEQFF.

The chain joins TRBV10-3 to TRBJ1-3, with TRBD1 identical over 7 bases. The CDR3 loop spans 15 amino acids. The V and J ends lost 10 bases and 0 bases, in that order; junction bases with no gene match: 9. Looked up from germline, CDR1 is ENHRY and CDR2 is SYGVKD. CDR3 DNA: TGTGCCACGATCAAGACAGGGAACTCTGGAAACACCATATATTTT. Translation: CATIKTGNSGNTIYF.

The chain links TRBV7-2 to TRBJ2-3; 8 nucleotides align to TRBD2. The length of the CDR3 is 16 residues. V lost 5 bases, J lost 2 bases, and 9 bases stayed unmatched. CDR1 SGHTA and CDR2 FQGNSA come from the germline V gene. CDR3 sequence reads: CASSQGAGGSTDTQYF. CDR3 in DNA: TGTGCCAGCAGCCAAGGGGCGGGGGGCTCCACAGATACGCAGTATTTT.

V and J are TRBV2 and TRBJ2-1; 12 bases align to TRBD2. This CDR3 has 17 amino acids. Germline loops: CDR1 SNHLY, CDR2 FYNNEI. The V segment lost 5 bases and the J segment 1 base; nucleotides outside the gene matches: 6. CDR3 amino acids: CASSKTSGSTSYNEQFF. The CDR3 DNA sequence: TGTGCCAGCAGTAAGACTAGCGGGAGTACTTCCTACAATGAGCAGTTCTTC.

The rearrangement links TRBV6-1 to TRBJ2-7, with 9 bases matching TRBD1. V trimming: 3 bases; J trimming: 0 bases; junction bases outside the gene matches: 6. The CDR3 loop spans 16 amino acids. Per germline, CDR1 MNHNS and CDR2 SASEGT. The chain's CDR3 is CASSEDRDRASYEQYF. CDR3 coding DNA: TGTGCCAGCAGTGAGGACCGGGACAGGGCCTCCTACGAGCAGTACTTC.

This chain uses TRBV5-6 with TRBJ2-5; 9 nucleotides line up with TRBD1. The J call is uncertain, as TRBJ2-7 better fits the DNA end. The CDR3 has 14 residues. The germline CDR1 and CDR2 sequences are SGHDT and YYEEEE. DNA for the CDR3: TGTGCCAGCAGCTCGGGACAGGGTGCCTACGAGCAGTACTTC. As protein: CASSSGQGAYEQYF.

The V gene is TRBV4-3, the J gene TRBJ2-1, with D perhaps TRBD2 (6 bases). V was pared by 4 bases and J by 2 bases, with 18 bases between. The V gene's germline CDR1 is LGHNA and CDR2 YSLEER. This CDR3 contains 17 residues. CDR3 sequence reads: CASSPTGGRGTYNEQFF. CDR3 in DNA: TGCGCCAGCAGCCCCACCGGTGGGCGGGGAACCTACAATGAGCAGTTCTTC.

V gene TRBV5-1 combines with J gene TRBJ2-3, with 7 bases fitting TRBD1. The CDR3 loop spans 14 amino acids. V was pared by 4 bases and J by 3 bases, with 5 bases of the junction left unmatched. CDR1 is SGHRS and CDR2 is YFSETQ in the germline V gene. The CDR3 DNA reads TGCGCCAGCAGCCCGGGACAGCGGACAGATACGCAGTATTTT. Its translation: CASSPGQRTDTQYF. Filled out from reference TRBV5-1 and TRBJ2-3, the complete variable domain reads KAGVTQTPRYLIKTRGQQVTLSCSPISGHRSVSWYQQTPGQGLQFLFEYFSETQRNKGNFPGRFSGRQFSNSRSEMNVSTLELGDSALYLCASSPGQRTDTQYFGPGTRLTVL.

This clone was seen once. This chain joins TRBV12-2 and TRBJ2-1; TRBD2 is the table's D call and was not checked against the DNA. TRBV12-2 constitutes a pseudogene. The CDR3 sequence is 16 residues long. CDR3 sequence reads: CASRSNRTSGYNEQFF. CDR3 nucleotides: TGTGCAAGTCGCTCAAACCGGACTAGCGGTTACAATGAGCAGTTCTTC.

The count of this clone is one. The chain is built from TRBV10-3 and TRBJ2-4, with 8 bases lining up with TRBD1. In germline, CDR1 is ENHRY, CDR2 SYGVKD. J gave up 0 bases and V 6 bases, and 7 bases lay outside the gene matches. The CDR3 consists of 16 residues. Written as DNA, the CDR3 is TGTGCCATCAGACCTGGACAGGGAGTAGCCAAAAACATTCAGTACTTC. Amino acids: CAIRPGQGVAKNIQYF.